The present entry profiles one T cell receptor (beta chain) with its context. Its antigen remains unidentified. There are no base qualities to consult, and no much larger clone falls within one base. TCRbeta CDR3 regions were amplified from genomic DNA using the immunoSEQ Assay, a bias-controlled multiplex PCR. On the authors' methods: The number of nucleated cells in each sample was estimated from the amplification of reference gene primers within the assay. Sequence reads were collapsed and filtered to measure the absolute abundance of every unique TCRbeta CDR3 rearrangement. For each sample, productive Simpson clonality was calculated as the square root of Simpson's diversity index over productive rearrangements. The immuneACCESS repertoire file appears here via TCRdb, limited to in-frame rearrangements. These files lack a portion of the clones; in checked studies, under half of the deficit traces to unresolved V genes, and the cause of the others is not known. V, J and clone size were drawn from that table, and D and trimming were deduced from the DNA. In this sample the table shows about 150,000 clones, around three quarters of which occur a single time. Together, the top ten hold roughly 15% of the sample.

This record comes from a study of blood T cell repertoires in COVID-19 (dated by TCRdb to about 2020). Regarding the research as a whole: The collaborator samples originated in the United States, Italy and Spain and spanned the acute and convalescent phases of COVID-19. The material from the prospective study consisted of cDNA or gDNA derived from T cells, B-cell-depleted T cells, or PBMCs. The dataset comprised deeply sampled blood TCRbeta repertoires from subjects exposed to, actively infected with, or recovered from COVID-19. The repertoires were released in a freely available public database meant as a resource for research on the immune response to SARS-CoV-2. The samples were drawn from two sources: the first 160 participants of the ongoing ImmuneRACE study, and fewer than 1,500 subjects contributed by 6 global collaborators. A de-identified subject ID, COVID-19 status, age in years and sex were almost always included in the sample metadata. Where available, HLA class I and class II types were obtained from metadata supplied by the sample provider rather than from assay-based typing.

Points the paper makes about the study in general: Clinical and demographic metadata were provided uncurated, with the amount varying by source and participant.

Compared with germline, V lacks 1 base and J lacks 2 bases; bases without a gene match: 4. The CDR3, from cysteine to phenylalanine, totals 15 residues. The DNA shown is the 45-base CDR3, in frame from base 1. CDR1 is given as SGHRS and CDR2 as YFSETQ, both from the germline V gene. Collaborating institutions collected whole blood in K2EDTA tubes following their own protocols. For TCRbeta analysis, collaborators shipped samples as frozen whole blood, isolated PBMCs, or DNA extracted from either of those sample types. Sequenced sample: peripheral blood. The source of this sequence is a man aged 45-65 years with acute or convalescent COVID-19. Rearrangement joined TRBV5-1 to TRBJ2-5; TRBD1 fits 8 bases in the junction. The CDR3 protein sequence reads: CASSLQGAAQETQYF. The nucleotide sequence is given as TGCGCCAGCAGCTTGCAGGGGGCGGCTCAAGAGACCCAGTACTTC.